This TCR beta chain was retrieved from a study of Graves' ophthalmopathy and Graves' hyperthyroidism. Across the study: Ahead of any treatment, peripheral blood was obtained at the initial diagnosis.

The CDR3 is 14 residues long. For repertoire sequencing, the TCR beta CDR3 regions were amplified from RNA transcripts. An initial RT-PCR round employing HTBI primers preceded a second-round multiplex PCR. TCRdb redid the calling of the multiplex PCR reads with MiXCR, one entry per CDR3 protein. The top ten hold 2.5% to 3% of the sample, which has 400,000 to 450,000 distinct CDR3 sequences, roughly 21% seen once. This clonotype has ten or more counts. An end of the junction does not agree with germline; a read error may underlie this. Stable hyperthyroidism referred to disease that showed no ophthalmopathy within 18 months of follow-up.

This chain uses TRBV12-3 or TRBV12-4 with TRBJ1-1; a possible D gene is TRBD1 (6 bases). This sequence was found in a young woman with stable Graves' hyperthyroidism. Sequenced: peripheral blood. The CDR3 loop is CASSLRTVNTEALF. The CDR3 DNA follows: TGTGCCAGCAGTTTAAGGACAGTGAACACTGAAGCTCTCTTT.